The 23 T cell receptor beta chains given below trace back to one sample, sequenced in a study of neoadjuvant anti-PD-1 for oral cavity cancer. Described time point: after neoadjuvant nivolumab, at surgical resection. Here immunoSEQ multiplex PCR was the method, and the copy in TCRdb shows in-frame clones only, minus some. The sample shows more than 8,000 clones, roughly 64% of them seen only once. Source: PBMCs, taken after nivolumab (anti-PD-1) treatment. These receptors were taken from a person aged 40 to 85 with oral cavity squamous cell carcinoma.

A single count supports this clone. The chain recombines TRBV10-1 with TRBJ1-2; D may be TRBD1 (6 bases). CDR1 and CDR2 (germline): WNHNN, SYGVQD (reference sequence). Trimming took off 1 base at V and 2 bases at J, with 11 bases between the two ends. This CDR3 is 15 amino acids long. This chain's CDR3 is CASSEFSDRNYGYTF. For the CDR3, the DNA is TGCGCCAGCAGTGAGTTTTCGGACAGAAACTATGGCTACACCTTC.

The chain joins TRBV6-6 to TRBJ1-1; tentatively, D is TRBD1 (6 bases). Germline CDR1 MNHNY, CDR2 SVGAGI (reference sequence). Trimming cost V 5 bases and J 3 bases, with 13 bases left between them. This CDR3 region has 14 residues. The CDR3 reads CASSPRRGDTEAFF. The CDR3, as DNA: TGTGCCAGCAGTCCCCGAAGGGGGGACACTGAAGCTTTCTTT.

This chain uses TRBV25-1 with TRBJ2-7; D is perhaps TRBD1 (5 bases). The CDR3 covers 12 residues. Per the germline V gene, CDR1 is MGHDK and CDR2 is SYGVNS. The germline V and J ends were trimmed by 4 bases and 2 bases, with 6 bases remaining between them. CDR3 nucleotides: TGTGCCAGCAGTGGGACAACCTACGAGCAGTACTTC. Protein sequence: CASSGTTYEQYF.

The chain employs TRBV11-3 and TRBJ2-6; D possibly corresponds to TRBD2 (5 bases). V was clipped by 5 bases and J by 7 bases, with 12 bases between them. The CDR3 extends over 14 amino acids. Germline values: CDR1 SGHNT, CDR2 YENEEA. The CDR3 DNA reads TGTGCCAGCAGCCGAACTAGAAACGCCAACGTCCTGACTTTC. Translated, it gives CASSRTRNANVLTF.

CDR3 in DNA: TGTGCCAGCAGCCCGGCTAGGGAGACCCAGTACTTC. Its protein product is CASSPARETQYF. The J gene is TRBJ2-5, the V gene TRBV11-2; D gene uncertain. The CDR3 length is 12 residues. V shed 5 bases and J shed 5 bases, with 9 bases lying between them. Germline values: CDR1 SGHAT, CDR2 FQNNGV.

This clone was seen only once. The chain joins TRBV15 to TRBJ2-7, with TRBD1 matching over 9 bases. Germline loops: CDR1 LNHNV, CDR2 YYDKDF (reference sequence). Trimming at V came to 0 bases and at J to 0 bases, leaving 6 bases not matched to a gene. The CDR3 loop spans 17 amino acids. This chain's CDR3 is CATSRDWGTGTSYEQYF. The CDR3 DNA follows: TGTGCCACCAGCAGAGATTGGGGGACAGGGACCTCCTACGAGCAGTACTTC.

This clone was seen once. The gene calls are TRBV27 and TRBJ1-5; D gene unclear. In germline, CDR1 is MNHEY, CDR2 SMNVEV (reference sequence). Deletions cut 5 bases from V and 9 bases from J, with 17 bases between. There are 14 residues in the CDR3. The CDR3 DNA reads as TGTGCCAGCAGTCCCAGGAGGCCCGGCACGCCCCAGCATTTT. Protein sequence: CASSPRRPGTPQHF.

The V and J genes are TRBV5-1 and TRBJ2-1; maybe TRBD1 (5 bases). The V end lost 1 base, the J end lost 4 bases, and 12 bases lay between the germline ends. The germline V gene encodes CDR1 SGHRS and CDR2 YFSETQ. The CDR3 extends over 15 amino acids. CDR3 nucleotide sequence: TGCGCCAGCAGCTTGATTACAGGATCTTACAATGAGCAGTTCTTC. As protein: CASSLITGSYNEQFF.

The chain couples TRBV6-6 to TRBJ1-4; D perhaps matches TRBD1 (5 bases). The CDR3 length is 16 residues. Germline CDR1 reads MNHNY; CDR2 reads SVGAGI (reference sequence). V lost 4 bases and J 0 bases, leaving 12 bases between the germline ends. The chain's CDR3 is CASSSRGGATNEKLFF. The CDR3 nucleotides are TGTGCCAGCAGTTCGAGGGGAGGAGCAACTAATGAAAAACTGTTTTTT.

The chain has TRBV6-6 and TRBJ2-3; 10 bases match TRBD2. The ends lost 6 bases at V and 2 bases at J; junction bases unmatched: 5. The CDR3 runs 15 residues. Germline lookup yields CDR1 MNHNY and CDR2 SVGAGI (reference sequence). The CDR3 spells CASRGTSVFTDTQYF. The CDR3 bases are TGTGCCAGCAGAGGGACTAGCGTGTTCACAGATACGCAGTATTTT.

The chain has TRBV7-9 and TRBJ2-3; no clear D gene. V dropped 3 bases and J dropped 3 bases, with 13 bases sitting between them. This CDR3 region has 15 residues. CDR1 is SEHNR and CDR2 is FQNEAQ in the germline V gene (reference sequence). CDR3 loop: CASSLGRVWTDTQYF. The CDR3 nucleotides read TGTGCCAGCAGCTTGGGCCGCGTCTGGACAGATACGCAGTATTTT.

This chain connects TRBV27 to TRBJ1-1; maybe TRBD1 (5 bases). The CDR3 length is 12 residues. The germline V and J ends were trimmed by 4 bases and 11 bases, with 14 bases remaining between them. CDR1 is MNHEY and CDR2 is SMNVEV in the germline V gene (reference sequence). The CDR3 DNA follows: TGTGCCAGCAGTTCGCGTACGGGGGTGGCTTTCTTT. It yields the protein CASSSRTGVAFF.

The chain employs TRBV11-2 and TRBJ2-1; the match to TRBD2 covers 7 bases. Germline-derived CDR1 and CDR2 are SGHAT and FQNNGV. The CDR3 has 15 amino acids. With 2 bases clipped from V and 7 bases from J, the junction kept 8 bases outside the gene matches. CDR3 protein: CASSLYGGVGNEQFF. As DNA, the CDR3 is TGTGCCAGCAGCTTATATGGGGGGGTAGGTAATGAGCAGTTCTTC.

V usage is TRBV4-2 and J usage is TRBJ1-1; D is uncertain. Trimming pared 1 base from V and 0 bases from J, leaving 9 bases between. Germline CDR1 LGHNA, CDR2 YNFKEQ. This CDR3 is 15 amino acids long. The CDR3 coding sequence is TGTGCCAGCAGCCAAGTAGAGGGTATGAACACTGAAGCTTTCTTT. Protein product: CASSQVEGMNTEAFF.

In nucleotides, the CDR3 is TGTGCCAGCAGTGAGGGGGTTTCCCGATATTCACCCCTCCACTTT. This gives the protein CASSEGVSRYSPLHF. The chain links TRBV6-1 to TRBJ1-6, with D possibly TRBD1 on 5 matching bases. Germline lookup yields CDR1 MNHNS and CDR2 SASEGT. The V and J ends lost 3 bases and 8 bases respectively, with 14 bases between them. The CDR3 spans 15 residues.

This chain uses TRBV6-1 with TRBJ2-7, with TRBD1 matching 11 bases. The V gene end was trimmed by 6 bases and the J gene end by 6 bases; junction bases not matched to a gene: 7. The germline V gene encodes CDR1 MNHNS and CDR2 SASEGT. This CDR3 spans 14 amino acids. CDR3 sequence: CASRRDRGVGEQYF. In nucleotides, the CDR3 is TGTGCCAGCAGGAGGGACAGGGGGGTTGGCGAGCAGTACTTC.

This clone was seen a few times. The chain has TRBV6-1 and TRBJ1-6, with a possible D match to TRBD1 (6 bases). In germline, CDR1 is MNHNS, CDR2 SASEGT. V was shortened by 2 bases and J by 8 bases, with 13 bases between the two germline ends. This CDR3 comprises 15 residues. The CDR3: CASSEISGAYSPLHF. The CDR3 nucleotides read TGTGCCAGCAGTGAAATATCAGGGGCATATTCACCCCTCCACTTT.

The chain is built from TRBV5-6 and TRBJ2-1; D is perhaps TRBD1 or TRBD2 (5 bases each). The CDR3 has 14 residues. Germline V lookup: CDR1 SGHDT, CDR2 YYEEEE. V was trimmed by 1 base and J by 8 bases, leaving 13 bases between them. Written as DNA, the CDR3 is TGTGCCAGCAGCTTGTCGGGGCGAGGCTATGAGCAGTTCTTC. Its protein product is CASSLSGRGYEQFF. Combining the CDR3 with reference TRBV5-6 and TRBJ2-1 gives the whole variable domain DAGVTQSPTHLIKTRGQQVTLRCSPKSGHDTVSWYQQALGQGPQFIFQYYEEEERQRGNFPDRFSGHQFPNYSSELNVNALLLGDSALYLCASSLSGRGYEQFFGPGTRLTVL.

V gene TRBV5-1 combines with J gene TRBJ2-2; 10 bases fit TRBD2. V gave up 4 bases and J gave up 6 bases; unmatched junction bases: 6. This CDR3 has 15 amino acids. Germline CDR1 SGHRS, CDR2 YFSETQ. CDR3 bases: TGCGCCAGCAGCCCGCTAGCGGGAGAAGCCGGGGAGCTGTTTTTT. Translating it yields CASSPLAGEAGELFF.

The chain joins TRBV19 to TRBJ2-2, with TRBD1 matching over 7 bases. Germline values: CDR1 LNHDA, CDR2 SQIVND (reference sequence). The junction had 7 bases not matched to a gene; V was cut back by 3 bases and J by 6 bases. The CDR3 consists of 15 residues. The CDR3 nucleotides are TGTGCCAGTAGTATCCGACAGGGTGGCCCCGGGGAGCTGTTTTTT. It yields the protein CASSIRQGGPGELFF.

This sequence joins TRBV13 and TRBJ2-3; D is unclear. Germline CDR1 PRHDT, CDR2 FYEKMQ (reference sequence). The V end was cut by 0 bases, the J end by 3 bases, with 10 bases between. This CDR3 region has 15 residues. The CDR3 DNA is TGTGCCAGCAGCTTAGGCAGCGTCGGAACAGATACGCAGTATTTT. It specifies CASSLGSVGTDTQYF.

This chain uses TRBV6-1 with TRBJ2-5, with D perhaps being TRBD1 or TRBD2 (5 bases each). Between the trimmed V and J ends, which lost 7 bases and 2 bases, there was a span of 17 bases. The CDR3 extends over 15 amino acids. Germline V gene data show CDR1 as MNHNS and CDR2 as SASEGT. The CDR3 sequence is CASTLYRGRQETQYF. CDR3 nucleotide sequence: TGTGCCAGCACCCTCTATAGGGGACGGCAAGAGACCCAGTACTTC.

In nucleotides, the CDR3 is TGTGCCAGTAGTATAACAGGGGGGAACACTGAAGCTTTCTTT. Translated: CASSITGGNTEAFF. The chain uses TRBV19 and TRBJ1-1, with 8 bases aligning to TRBD1. From germline, CDR1 is LNHDA and CDR2 SQIVND (reference sequence). This CDR3 comprises 14 residues. J was trimmed by 1 base and V by 2 bases; bases with no gene match: 0. Variable domain in full (rest from reference TRBV19 and TRBJ1-1): DGGITQSPKYLFRKEGQNVTLSCEQNLNHDAMYWYRQDPGQGLRLIYYSQIVNDFQKGDIAEGYSVSREKKESFPLTVTSAQKNPTAFYLCASSITGGNTEAFFGQGTRLTVV.